The clone carrying this T cell receptor beta chain came up once. Antigen unknown. The data derive from a study of T cell responses to AZD1222 COVID-19 vaccine. General study points: Clonal diversity was possibly underestimated, and the donors were mostly white British, with more females. Close to half of all spike-specific TCRs reportedly target regions of the variants that are unmutated. With dominance at 160-218 and 743-854, vaccine-associated CD4 TCRs spanned spike.

The V and J ends lost 7 bases and 2 bases respectively, with 18 bases between them. The CDR3 covers 16 residues. The germline CDR1 and CDR2 sequences are WNHNN and SYGVQD (reference sequence). The assay was immunoSEQ multiplex PCR, and TCRdb's table has in-frame clones only and misses some. The table has some 150,000 clones, 88% seen once. The receptor was isolated from an adult in good health. The input for sequencing was peripheral blood, taken on day 0 of AZD1222 vaccination. The chain recombines TRBV10-1 with TRBJ1-5; weak D call: TRBD1 (6 bases). The CDR3 nucleotides read TGCGCCAGCACTTACAGGGCTCCTAAGGGCAATCAGCCCCAGCATTTT. Residues: CASTYRAPKGNQPQHF.